The entry below describes one TCR beta chain. TCRdb reanalysed the 5' RACE reads using MiXCR and keeps one entry per CDR3 protein. The table includes roughly 200,000 distinct CDR3 sequences, 9.5% to 15% detected once. This specimen comes from a study of CD8 T cells in ankylosing spondylitis. The V and J ends lost 5 bases and 9 bases, in that order; junction bases with no gene match: 13. CDR3 length: 14 residues. Germline V gene data show CDR1 as SGHVS and CDR2 as FQNEAQ. This rearrangement joins TRBV7-8 to TRBJ2-7; 7 bases are a match to TRBD1. The receptor comes from a male donor with ankylosing spondylitis or in good health (not recorded which). The sample taken for sequencing was blood, either unsorted or a sorted T cell fraction (not recorded which). The CDR3 sequence: CASSASGQSQVQYF. Here the CDR3 DNA reads TGTGCCAGCAGCGCATCGGGACAGAGTCAGGTGCAGTACTTC.